This T cell receptor (beta chain) is drawn from a study of T cells in Graves' hyperthyroidism and ophthalmopathy. Study observations and caveats: Most thyroid clonotypes expanded above 0.001 appeared in blood too.

RNA transcripts gave rise to amplified TCR beta CDR3 regions. First-round RT-PCR of the TCR CDR3 relied on the HTBI primer set. TCRdb analysed the multiplex PCR reads with MiXCR anew, one entry per CDR3 protein. The sample consists of about 620,000 distinct CDR3 sequences, roughly 16% of them appearing once. This clonotype came up many times. The antigen is not known. Uncontrolled infection, other autoimmune disease, pregnancy or lactation led to exclusion. The material sequenced was blood. This receptor was identified in a woman aged 30 to 39 with Graves' hyperthyroidism.

CDR3 bases: TGTGCCAGCAGCTCACGACAGGAGAACACTGAAGCTTTCTTT. Its translation: CASSSRQENTEAFF. V and J are TRBV7-9 and TRBJ1-1; TRBD1 might be the D (6 bases). V dropped 4 bases and J dropped 1 base, with 10 bases sitting between them. The CDR3 is made up of 14 amino acids. Per germline, CDR1 SEHNR and CDR2 FQNEAQ (reference sequence).